This TCR beta chain was captured by sequencing in a study of blood T cell repertoires in COVID-19. Study summary: T cells, B-cell-depleted T cells, or PBMCs provided the cDNA or gDNA that served as material.

Trimming took 1 base from V and 3 from J; bases not matched to a gene: 4. The CDR3 length is 15 residues. CDR1 is SGDLS and CDR2 is YYNGEE in the germline V gene. This clone was counted a single time. In the source study's methods: Reference gene primer amplification gave estimated nucleated cell counts. Libraries were prepared by immunoSEQ multiplex PCR; TCRdb keeps only in-frame clonotypes and omits some of them. Clone size and V and J calls were adopted from that table, with D and trimming inferred from the DNA. This table holds about 230,000 clones, approximately 80% found once. Sequenced sample: peripheral blood. The sequence was obtained from a man aged 35 to 55 who had recovered from COVID-19. V is TRBV9 and J is TRBJ2-1; TRBD2 aligns across 7 bases. The CDR3 here is CASSVTGGFYNEQFF. The CDR3 DNA follows: TGTGCCAGCAGCGTAACGGGGGGTTTCTACAATGAGCAGTTCTTC.